These 4 T cell receptor beta chains were all obtained from the same sample, sequenced in a study of blood T cell repertoires in COVID-19. Only in-frame clones appear in the TCRdb table, and some are missing; sequencing was by immunoSEQ multiplex PCR. The sample consists of 300,000 to 400,000 clones, roughly nine tenths of them appearing once. Sequencing used PBMCs or T cells enriched from blood (not recorded which). The source is a man aged 55 to 69 who had recovered from COVID-19.

The chain couples TRBV24-1 to TRBJ2-2; 11 bases match TRBD1. The CDR3 is 16 residues long. The V gene end was trimmed by 4 bases and the J gene end by 4 bases; junction bases not matched to a gene: 4. The germline CDR1 and CDR2 sequences are KGHDR and SFDVKD. DNA for the CDR3: TGTGCCACCAGTGAGGACAGGGGGCGAGGCACCGGGGAGCTGTTTTTT. Its protein is CATSEDRGRGTGELFF.

The chain carries TRBV6-5 and TRBJ1-4; D is uncertain. The ends were cut back, 0 bases at V and 5 bases at J, with 7 bases in the middle. The CDR3 length is 14 residues. The V gene's germline CDR1 is MNHEY and CDR2 SVGAGI. In DNA, the CDR3 is TGTGCCAGCAGTTACTCTTACAGAAATGAAAAACTGTTTTTT. It specifies CASSYSYRNEKLFF.

In its sample, this clone was seen a few times. The CDR3 nucleotides are TGTGCCAGCAGCCGTGAGGGAAGCATATATTTT. Its translation: CASSREGSIYF. V usage is TRBV12-3 or TRBV12-4 and J usage is TRBJ1-3, with D unclear. The CDR3 contains 11 residues. Deletions cut 6 bases from V and 12 bases from J, with 12 bases between.

V usage is TRBV7-9 and J usage is TRBJ2-7; 8 bases are shared with TRBD1. Germline V gene data show CDR1 as SEHNR and CDR2 as FQNEAQ (reference sequence). J lost 3 bases, V lost 5 bases, and 12 bases had no gene match. The CDR3 is 16 residues long. The CDR3 loop is CASSGPQGAAGYEQYF. In nucleotides, the CDR3 is TGTGCCAGCAGCGGCCCTCAGGGGGCGGCCGGCTACGAGCAGTACTTC.